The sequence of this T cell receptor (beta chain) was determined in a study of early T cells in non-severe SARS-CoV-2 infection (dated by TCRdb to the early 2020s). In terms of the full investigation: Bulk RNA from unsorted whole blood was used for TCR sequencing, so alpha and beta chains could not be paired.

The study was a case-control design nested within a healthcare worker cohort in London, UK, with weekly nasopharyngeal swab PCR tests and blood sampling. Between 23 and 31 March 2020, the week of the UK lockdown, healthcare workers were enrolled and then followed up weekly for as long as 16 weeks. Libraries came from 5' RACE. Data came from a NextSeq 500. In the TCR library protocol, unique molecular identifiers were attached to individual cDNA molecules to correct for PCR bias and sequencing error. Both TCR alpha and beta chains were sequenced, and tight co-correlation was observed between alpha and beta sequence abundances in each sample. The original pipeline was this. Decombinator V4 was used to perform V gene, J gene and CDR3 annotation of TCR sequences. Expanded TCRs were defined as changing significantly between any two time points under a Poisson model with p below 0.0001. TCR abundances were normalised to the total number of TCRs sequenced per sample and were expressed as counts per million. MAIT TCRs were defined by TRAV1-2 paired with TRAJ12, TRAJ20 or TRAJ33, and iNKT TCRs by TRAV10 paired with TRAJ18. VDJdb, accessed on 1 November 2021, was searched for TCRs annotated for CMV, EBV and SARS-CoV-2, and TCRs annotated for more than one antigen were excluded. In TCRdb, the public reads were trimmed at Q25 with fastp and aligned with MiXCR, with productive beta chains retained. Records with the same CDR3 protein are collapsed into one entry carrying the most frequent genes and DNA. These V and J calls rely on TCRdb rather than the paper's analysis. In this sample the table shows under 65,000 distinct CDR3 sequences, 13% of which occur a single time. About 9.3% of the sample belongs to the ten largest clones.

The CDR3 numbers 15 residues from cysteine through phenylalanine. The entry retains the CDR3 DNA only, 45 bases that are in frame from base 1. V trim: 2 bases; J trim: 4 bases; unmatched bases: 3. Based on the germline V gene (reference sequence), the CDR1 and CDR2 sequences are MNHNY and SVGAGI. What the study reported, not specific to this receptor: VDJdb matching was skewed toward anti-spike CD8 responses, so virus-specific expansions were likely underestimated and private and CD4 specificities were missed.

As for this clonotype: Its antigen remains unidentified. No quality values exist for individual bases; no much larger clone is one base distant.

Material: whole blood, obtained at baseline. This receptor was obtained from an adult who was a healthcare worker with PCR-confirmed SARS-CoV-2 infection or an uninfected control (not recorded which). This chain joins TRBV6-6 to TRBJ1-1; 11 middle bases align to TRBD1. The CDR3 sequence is CASSYPGTGGTEAFF. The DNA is TGTGCCAGCAGTTACCCAGGGACAGGGGGCACTGAAGCTTTCTTT.